The 3 T cell receptor beta chains below all came from one sample that was sequenced in a study of human T cells and chemical hapten exposure. Time point denoted: pre-sensitization, week 0. Treatment: therapeutic diphenylcyclopropenone sensitization with weekly scalp DPC. From the RACE reads, TCRdb called clonotypes with MiXCR, one entry per CDR3 protein. Of approximately 400,000 distinct CDR3 sequences listed, around 5.5% are singletons. This material consisted of whole blood, taken in connection with sensitization to the hapten diphenylcyclopropenone (DPC). Every receptor here comes from a woman aged 45-65 years with alopecia areata. Some clones in this sample may be carry-over from other donors' samples.

There are many counts of this clonotype. This sequence joins TRBV12-5 and TRBJ2-5; a weak D match, TRBD1 (5 bases). The V gene's germline CDR1 is LGHNT and CDR2 FRNRAP. The V gene lost 5 bases and the J gene lost 5 bases, with 15 bases spanning the gap. The CDR3 spans 14 residues. This CDR3 reads CASGPRIGAETQYF. Written as DNA, the CDR3 is TGTGCTAGTGGTCCCCGGATTGGGGCCGAGACCCAGTACTTC.

This chain links TRBV18 with TRBJ1-5; TRBD1 matches 8 bases. After removal of 1 base from V and 0 bases from J, the junction contained 8 bases not matched to a gene. CDR1 is KGHSH, CDR2 LQKENI, per germline. The CDR3 is 18 amino acids. CDR3 residues: CASSPRTGGPTSNQPQHF. As DNA, the CDR3 is TGTGCCAGCTCACCACGAACAGGGGGTCCCACTAGCAATCAGCCCCAGCATTTT.

This sequence joins TRBV7-8 and TRBJ1-5; perhaps TRBD1 as D (6 bases). The V end was cut by 5 bases, the J end by 5 bases, with 19 bases between. There are 16 residues in the CDR3. The germline gives CDR1 SGHVS, CDR2 FQNEAQ. The CDR3 bases are TGTGCCAGCAGCCTTGAAGGGGGGGCGTGGGATCAGCCCCAGCATTTT. It encodes CASSLEGGAWDQPQHF. Drawing the rest from reference TRBV7-8 and TRBJ1-5, the complete variable domain is GAGVSQSPRYKVAKRGQDVALRCDPISGHVSLFWYQQALGQGPEFLTYFQNEAQLDKSGLPSDRFFAERPEGSVSTLKIQRTQQEDSAVYLCASSLEGGAWDQPQHFGDGTRLSIL.